This TCR beta chain was sequenced in a study of cytomegalovirus exposure and HLA in healthy donors. In the case of this clone: Its antigen is not identified.

Both 60 Vbeta primers and 13 Jbeta primers went into the PCR. TCRdb's copy holds only in-frame clones and misses some; the assay was immunoSEQ multiplex PCR. This repertoire shows approximately 130,000 clones, around 71% found once; its top ten account for roughly 2.7%. Whole-study results and caveats: Altogether, around 160 TCR beta chains were recorded as cytomegalovirus-associated. HLA alleles were associated with some 17,000 TCR beta sequences in a later analysis at 0.05 false discovery rate.

Sample: PBMCs. The TCR was taken from a woman aged 55-75 years in good health and CMV-seropositive.

The CDR3 here is CASSLGVTYEQYF. The DNA of the CDR3 is TGTGCCAGCAGCTTAGGAGTCACCTACGAGCAGTACTTC. The chain couples TRBV11-3 to TRBJ2-7, with D unresolved. Germline loops: CDR1 SGHNT, CDR2 YENEEA. V was clipped by 1 base and J by 2 bases, with 6 bases between them. The CDR3 totals 13 residues. The full variable domain, completed using reference TRBV11-3 and TRBJ2-7, is EAGVVQSPRYKIIEKKQPVAFWCNPISGHNTLYWYLQNLGQGPELLIRYENEEAVDDSQLPKDRFSAERLKGVDSTLKIQPAELGDSAVYLCASSLGVTYEQYFGPGTRLTVT.